This T cell receptor beta chain originates from a study of radiation and T cells in renal cell carcinoma. Study-wide points: No pretreatment tumor biopsies were available for baseline clonotypes. Top tumor clonotypes rose in blood 2 weeks post-radiation, then contracted.

This CDR3 contains 14 residues. Trimming removed 6 bases at V and 4 bases at J, with 15 bases between. CDR1 and CDR2 (germline): MDHEN, SYDVKM. Time point here: blood 2 weeks post-SBRT. The treatment denotes: 15 Gy SBRT to primary tumor, nephrectomy 4 weeks later. After SBRT, blood was collected at 2 and 4 weeks, plus baseline. Clear cell pathology was present in this patient's renal cell carcinoma. This clone was recorded a few times. Its target is unknown. This table comes from immunoSEQ multiplex PCR, and its TCRdb copy is limited to in-frame clones, with some not included. The data show fewer than 90,000 clones, 80% to 90% seen once.

This TCR came from a woman between 50 and 59 years old with renal cell carcinoma. Sequenced material: blood, taken from a patient whose treatment included radiotherapy and nephrectomy. This chain joins TRBV28 and TRBJ1-1, with a possible D match to TRBD1 (6 bases). The CDR3 protein is CASRRQGKATEAFF. The DNA of the CDR3 is TGTGCCAGCAGACGCCAGGGGAAGGCCACTGAAGCTTTCTTT.